Following are 26 T cell receptor beta chains from one sample sequenced in a study of blood T cell repertoires in COVID-19. Sequencing used immunoSEQ multiplex PCR; TCRdb keeps in-frame clones, though not all of them. The top ten clones hold roughly 4.5% of a sample with 75,000 to 100,000 clones, around 87% of them seen once. Material: peripheral blood. The receptors here all came from a woman older than 75 with acute or convalescent COVID-19.

This chain links TRBV3-1 (or the pseudogene TRBV3-2) with TRBJ1-6; D gene unclear. Per germline, CDR1 LGHDT and CDR2 YNNKEL (reference sequence). Deletions cut 0 bases from V and 4 bases from J, with 7 bases between. The CDR3 contains 15 residues. The CDR3 loop reads CASSQDRGYNSPLHF. The CDR3 DNA reads as TGTGCCAGCAGCCAAGATCGGGGTTATAATTCACCCCTCCACTTT.

The chain links TRBV7-2 to TRBJ1-3; D might be TRBD1 (6 bases). Germline CDR1 is SGHTA and CDR2 is FQGNSA. The length of the CDR3 is 17 residues. Trimming pared 4 bases from V and 3 bases from J, leaving 19 bases between. CDR3 coding DNA: TGTGCCAGCAGCTCCACGATTTCGACAGGAGGTGGAAACACCATATATTTT. Encoded protein: CASSSTISTGGGNTIYF. The variable domain in full, completed from reference TRBV7-2 and TRBJ1-3, reads GAGVSQSPSNKVTEKGKDVELRCDPISGHTALYWYRQSLGQGLEFLIYFQGNSAPDKSGLPSDRFSAERTGGSVSTLTIQRTQQEDSAVYLCASSSTISTGGGNTIYFGEGSWLTVV.

This sequence joins TRBV29-1 and TRBJ1-5; D might be TRBD1 (6 bases). Germline CDR1 reads SQVTM; CDR2 reads ANQGSEA. The CDR3 has 13 amino acids. The germline V and J ends were trimmed by 6 bases and 2 bases, with 11 bases remaining between them. The CDR3 nucleotides read TGCAGCGTACAGGGTCCGGGCAATCAGCCCCAGCATTTT. Translation gives CSVQGPGNQPQHF.

Here the CDR3 DNA reads TGTGCCTGGAGTGTTTTCGGGGTGGGACAGCCCCAGCATTTT. It is translated as CAWSVFGVGQPQHF. The rearrangement uses TRBV30 and TRBJ1-5, with D unresolved. Germline lookup yields CDR1 GTSNPN and CDR2 SVGIG (reference sequence). V shed 0 bases and J shed 7 bases, with 13 bases lying between them. The CDR3 runs to 14 residues.

This chain joins TRBV30 and TRBJ1-2; TRBD1 matches 10 bases. V shed 6 bases and J 4 bases; nucleotides not matched to a gene: 8. Germline lookup yields CDR1 GTSNPN and CDR2 SVGIG (reference sequence). CDR3 length: 14 amino acids. This CDR3 is CACSPGQGFYGYTF. The CDR3 DNA is TGTGCCTGTTCTCCGGGACAGGGGTTCTATGGCTACACCTTC.

The genes are TRBV19 and TRBJ1-1; D is ambiguous. The CDR3 is 13 amino acids. The V gene lost 5 bases and the J gene lost 1 base, with 8 bases spanning the gap. Germline assignment: CDR1 LNHDA and CDR2 SQIVND (reference sequence). This CDR3 is CASSYQENTEAFF. In nucleotides, the CDR3 is TGTGCCAGTAGTTACCAGGAGAACACTGAAGCTTTCTTT.

This clone was picked up one time. The V call is TRBV25-1, the J call TRBJ2-2; D is uncertain. Germline V gives CDR1 MGHDK, CDR2 SYGVNS. Trimming took off 3 bases at V and 1 base at J, with 9 bases between the two ends. The CDR3 loop spans 15 amino acids. As DNA, the CDR3 is TGTGCCAGCAGTGATCCCCCAGGGAACACCGGGGAGCTGTTTTTT. Residues: CASSDPPGNTGELFF.

The CDR3 region is CASSTAGASTDTQYF. Written as DNA, the CDR3 is TGCGCCAGCAGCACAGCGGGGGCTAGCACAGATACGCAGTATTTT. V usage is TRBV5-1 and J usage is TRBJ2-3; 8 bases are shared with TRBD2. The CDR3 sequence is 15 residues long. Trimming cost V 4 bases and J 0 bases; bases outside gene matches: 4. CDR1 and CDR2 (germline): SGHRS, YFSETQ.

This chain links TRBV2 with TRBJ1-1; perhaps TRBD1 as D (5 bases). Germline values: CDR1 SNHLY, CDR2 FYNNEI. Trimming pared 6 bases from V and 2 bases from J, leaving 10 bases between. The CDR3 totals 13 residues. The CDR3 protein is CASSYRTNTEAFF. The CDR3 coding sequence is TGTGCCAGCAGCTATAGGACAAACACTGAAGCTTTCTTT.

The gene calls are TRBV30 and TRBJ1-4, with TRBD1 identical over 9 bases. Trimming removed 2 bases from V and 8 bases from J; junction bases left unmatched: 6. This CDR3 spans 14 amino acids. Germline V gene sequence: CDR1 GTSNPN, CDR2 SVGIG (reference sequence). CDR3 loop: CAWSRTGEREKLFF. The CDR3 region has the DNA TGTGCCTGGAGTCGGACAGGGGAGAGAGAAAAACTGTTTTTT.

The count of this clone is one. The chain couples TRBV30 to TRBJ1-3, with unresolved D. Looked up from germline, CDR1 is GTSNPN and CDR2 is SVGIG (reference sequence). The CDR3 runs 13 residues. The V end lost 2 bases, the J end lost 8 bases, and 13 bases lay between the germline ends. CDR3 coding DNA: TGTGCCTGGAGTCCTAGTGGGCGGGACACCATATATTTT. Translation: CAWSPSGRDTIYF.

This chain links TRBV5-6 with TRBJ1-1; TRBD1 matches at 7 bases. V lost 4 bases to trimming and J lost 4 bases; unmatched junction nucleotides: 4. CDR3 length equals 13 residues. CDR1 is SGHDT, CDR2 YYEEEE, per germline. In DNA form, the CDR3 reads TGTGCCAGCAGCCCCCCAGGGGGCACTGAAGCTTTCTTT. It codes for CASSPPGGTEAFF.

The chain recombines TRBV5-4 with TRBJ2-1; TRBD2 agrees at 8 bases. Germline CDR1 SGHNT, CDR2 YYREEE (reference sequence). The V gene end was trimmed by 0 bases and the J gene end by 8 bases; junction bases not matched to a gene: 7. The CDR3 extends over 15 amino acids. The CDR3 here is CASSLGGLDIYEQFF. CDR3 DNA sequence: TGTGCCAGCAGCTTGGGGGGACTAGATATCTATGAGCAGTTCTTC.

This clone was picked up one time. The CDR3 nucleotides are TGTGCCAGTAGGCGGGTCGGACAGGGACTTGAAGCTTTCTTT. It translates to CASRRVGQGLEAFF. This chain joins TRBV19 and TRBJ1-1; 8 nucleotides line up with TRBD1. This CDR3 comprises 14 residues. Per germline, CDR1 LNHDA and CDR2 SQIVND (reference sequence). The V gene end was trimmed by 6 bases and the J gene end by 7 bases; junction bases not matched to a gene: 10.

V is TRBV11-2 and J is TRBJ1-1; D uncertain. The germline V and J ends were trimmed by 3 bases and 1 base, with 6 bases remaining between them. CDR1 and CDR2 (germline): SGHAT, FQNNGV. The CDR3 totals 13 residues. The CDR3 protein is CASSFFRNTEAFF. CDR3 coding DNA: TGTGCCAGCAGCTTTTTCAGGAACACTGAAGCTTTCTTT.

The table lists this clone with a count of one. The genes are TRBV6-1 and TRBJ2-1, with TRBD2 matching over 8 bases. CDR1 is MNHNS, CDR2 SASEGT, per germline. This CDR3 contains 16 residues. Trimming took 1 base from V and 4 from J; bases not matched to a gene: 6. The CDR3 reads CASSEEVAGYYNEQFF. CDR3 coding DNA: TGTGCCAGCAGTGAAGAAGTAGCGGGGTATTACAATGAGCAGTTCTTC.

This chain joins TRBV29-1 and TRBJ2-1; 7 bases line up with TRBD1. CDR3 length: 14 residues. V lost 3 bases and J lost 5; bases outside the gene matches: 7. Germline CDR1 reads SQVTM; CDR2 reads ANQGSEA. CDR3 loop: CSVDDGRGNNEQFF. CDR3 DNA: TGCAGCGTTGATGATGGCAGGGGGAACAATGAGCAGTTCTTC.

This rearrangement joins TRBV3-1 (or the pseudogene TRBV3-2) to TRBJ1-1; D unresolved. CDR1 LGHDT and CDR2 YNNKEL come from the germline V gene (reference sequence). The CDR3 runs 15 residues. V was pared by 2 bases and J by 4 bases, with 14 bases between. The CDR3 DNA is TGTGCCAGCAGCCAATCCTATGGTAGAAGCACTGAAGCTTTCTTT. Amino acids: CASSQSYGRSTEAFF.

CDR3 sequence: CASSDRVPPLHF. CDR3 DNA: TGTGCCAGCAGTGACAGGGTTCCACCCCTCCACTTT. The chain combines TRBV25-1 with TRBJ1-6, with D possibly being TRBD1 (5 bases). This CDR3 spans 12 amino acids. Trimming removed 3 bases from V and 11 bases from J, with 8 bases in between. CDR1 is MGHDK, CDR2 SYGVNS, per germline. Based on the CDR3 plus reference TRBV25-1 and TRBJ1-6, the full variable domain is EADIYQTPRYLVIGTGKKITLECSQTMGHDKMYWYQQDPGMELHLIHYSYGVNSTEKGDLSSESTVSRIRTEHFPLTLESARPSHTSQYLCASSDRVPPLHFGNGTRLTVT.

The J gene is TRBJ1-1, the V gene TRBV6-5; D is perhaps TRBD1 (5 bases). CDR1 and CDR2 (germline): MNHEY, SVGAGI. This CDR3 is built from 14 residues. Trimming stripped 2 bases from V and 5 bases from J, with 12 bases between. For the CDR3, the DNA is TGTGCCAGCAGTTACGCGGGGGGGAATACTGAAGCTTTCTTT. Translating gives CASSYAGGNTEAFF.

This clone has a single count. The rearrangement joins TRBV6-5 to TRBJ2-7, with 11 bases matching TRBD2. CDR3 length: 14 residues. CDR1 is MNHEY and CDR2 is SVGAGI in the germline V gene. V lost 6 bases and J lost 12; bases outside the gene matches: 13. CDR3 loop: CASRPSGTSGFPYF. The CDR3 nucleotides are TGTGCCAGCAGACCTTCCGGGACTAGCGGCTTTCCGTACTTC.

This sequence joins TRBV5-1 and TRBJ1-1; possible D gene TRBD1, 5 bases. Germline CDR1 and CDR2: SGHRS and YFSETQ. The CDR3 spans 15 residues. Trimming removed 2 bases at V and 1 base at J, with 12 bases between. CDR3 DNA: TGCGCCAGCAGCTTCCGTCGTCAGGGGAACACTGAAGCTTTCTTT. This gives the protein CASSFRRQGNTEAFF.

V and J are TRBV7-3 and TRBJ2-5; D uncertain. Per germline, CDR1 SGHTA and CDR2 FQGTGA. The CDR3 is 13 amino acids. Trimming stripped 0 bases from V and 5 bases from J, with 7 bases between. The CDR3 here is CASSLTSGETQYF. CDR3 DNA sequence: TGTGCCAGCAGCTTAACCTCCGGTGAGACCCAGTACTTC.

The chain recombines TRBV6-6 with TRBJ2-2, with TRBD1 matching 10 bases. CDR1 is MNHNY, CDR2 SVGAGI, per germline (reference sequence). V shed 5 bases, J shed 7 bases, and the junction held 7 bases outside the gene matches. The CDR3 consists of 15 residues. CDR3 sequence: CASSPRDRGIGELFF. The CDR3 nucleotides read TGTGCCAGCAGTCCCCGGGACAGGGGAATCGGGGAGCTGTTTTTT.

The chain is built from TRBV19 and TRBJ1-2, with 9 bases matching TRBD1. There are 14 residues in the CDR3. From germline, CDR1 is LNHDA and CDR2 SQIVND (reference sequence). Trimming removed 5 bases from V and 4 bases from J; junction bases left unmatched: 5. The CDR3 loop is CASSATGGSYGYTF. DNA for the CDR3: TGTGCCAGTAGTGCGACAGGGGGTAGCTATGGCTACACCTTC.

This chain links TRBV3-1 (or the pseudogene TRBV3-2) with TRBJ2-2; 11 nucleotides line up with TRBD1. The CDR3 length is 16 residues. CDR1 is LGHDT and CDR2 is YNNKEL in the germline V gene (reference sequence). V was clipped by 6 bases and J by 3 bases; unmatched bases: 6. The CDR3 is CASRKRDRGDTGELFF. CDR3 coding DNA: TGTGCCAGCAGAAAACGGGACAGGGGGGACACCGGGGAGCTGTTTTTT.